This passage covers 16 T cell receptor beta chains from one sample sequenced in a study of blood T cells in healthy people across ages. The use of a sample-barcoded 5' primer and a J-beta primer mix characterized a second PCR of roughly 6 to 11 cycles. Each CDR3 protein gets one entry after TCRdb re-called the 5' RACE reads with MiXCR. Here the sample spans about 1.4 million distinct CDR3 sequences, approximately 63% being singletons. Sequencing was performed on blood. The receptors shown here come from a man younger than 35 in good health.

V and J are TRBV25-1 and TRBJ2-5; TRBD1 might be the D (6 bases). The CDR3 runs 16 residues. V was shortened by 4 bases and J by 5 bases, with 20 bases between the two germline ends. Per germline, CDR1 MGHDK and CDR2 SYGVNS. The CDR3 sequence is CASSGRRDKDGETQYF. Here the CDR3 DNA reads TGTGCCAGCAGTGGACGACGGGACAAGGATGGGGAGACCCAGTACTTC. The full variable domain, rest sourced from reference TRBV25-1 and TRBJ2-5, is EADIYQTPRYLVIGTGKKITLECSQTMGHDKMYWYQQDPGMELHLIHYSYGVNSTEKGDLSSESTVSRIRTEHFPLTLESARPSHTSQYLCASSGRRDKDGETQYFGPGTRLLVL.

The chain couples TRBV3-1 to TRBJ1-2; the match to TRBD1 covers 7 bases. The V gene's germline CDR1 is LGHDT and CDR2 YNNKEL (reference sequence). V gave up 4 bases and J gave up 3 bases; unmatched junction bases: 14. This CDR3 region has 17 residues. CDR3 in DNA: TGTGCCAGCAGCCTCGGGAGGGGGCGCTCGTCGGACTATGGCTACACCTTC. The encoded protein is CASSLGRGRSSDYGYTF.

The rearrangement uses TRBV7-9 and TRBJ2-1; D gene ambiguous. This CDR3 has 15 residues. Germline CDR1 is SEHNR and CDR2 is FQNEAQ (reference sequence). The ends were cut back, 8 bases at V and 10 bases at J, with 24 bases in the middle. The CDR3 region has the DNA TGTGCCAGCGCCGGTCTGAGCCCTAGGTTGGTCGAGCAGTTCTTC. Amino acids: CASAGLSPRLVEQFF.

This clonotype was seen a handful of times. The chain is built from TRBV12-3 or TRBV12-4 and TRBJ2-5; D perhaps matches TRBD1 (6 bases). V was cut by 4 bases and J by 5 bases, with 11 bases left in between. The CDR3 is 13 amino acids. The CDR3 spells CASSYGTFETQYF. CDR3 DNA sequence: TGTGCCAGCAGTTACGGGACATTTGAGACCCAGTACTTC.

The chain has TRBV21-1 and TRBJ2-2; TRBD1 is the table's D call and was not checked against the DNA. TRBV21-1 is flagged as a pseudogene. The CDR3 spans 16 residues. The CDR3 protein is CASSCLGLGGARELFF. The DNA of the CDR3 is TGTGCCAGCAGCTGTCTAGGATTGGGGGGGGCGAGGGAGCTGTTTTTT.

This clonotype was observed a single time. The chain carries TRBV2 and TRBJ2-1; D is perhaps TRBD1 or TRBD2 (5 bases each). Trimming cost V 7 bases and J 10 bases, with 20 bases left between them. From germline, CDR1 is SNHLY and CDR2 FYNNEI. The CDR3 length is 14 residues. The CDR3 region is CASNLSGALGEQFF. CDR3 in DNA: TGTGCCAGCAACCTATCCGGGGCACTCGGCGAGCAGTTCTTC.

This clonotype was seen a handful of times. This CDR3 is CASRRQGSDEQYF. CDR3 nucleotides: TGCGCCAGCAGGCGCCAGGGTTCCGACGAGCAGTACTTC. The V call is TRBV4-1, the J call TRBJ2-7, with D possibly being TRBD1 (5 bases). CDR3 size: 13 residues. With 6 bases removed from V and 5 bases from J, the gap between germline ends came to 14 bases. Germline V gene sequence: CDR1 MGHRA, CDR2 YSYEKL.

The CDR3 bases are TGCGCCAGCAGCCAGACAGGGACGGCTGAAGCTTTCTTT. Protein product: CASSQTGTAEAFF. This rearrangement joins TRBV4-1 to TRBJ1-1, with TRBD1 matching 7 bases. This CDR3 is built from 13 residues. Per the germline V gene, CDR1 is MGHRA and CDR2 is YSYEKL. The V segment lost 3 bases and the J segment 6 bases; nucleotides outside the gene matches: 4.

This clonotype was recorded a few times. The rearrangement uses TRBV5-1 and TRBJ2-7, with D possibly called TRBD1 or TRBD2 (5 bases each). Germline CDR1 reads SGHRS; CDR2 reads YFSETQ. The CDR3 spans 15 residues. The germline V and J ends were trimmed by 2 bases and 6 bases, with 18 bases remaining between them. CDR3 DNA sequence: TGCGCCAGCAGCTTTTCTGATCCGGGGACCACCGAGCAGTACTTC. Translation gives CASSFSDPGTTEQYF.

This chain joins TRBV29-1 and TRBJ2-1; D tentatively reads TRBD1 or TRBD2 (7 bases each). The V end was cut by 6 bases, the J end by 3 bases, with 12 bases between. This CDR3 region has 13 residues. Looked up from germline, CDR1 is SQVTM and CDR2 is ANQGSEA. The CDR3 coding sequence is TGCAGCGTCCGGGGGGACAGCTACAATGAGCAGTTCTTC. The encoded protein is CSVRGDSYNEQFF.

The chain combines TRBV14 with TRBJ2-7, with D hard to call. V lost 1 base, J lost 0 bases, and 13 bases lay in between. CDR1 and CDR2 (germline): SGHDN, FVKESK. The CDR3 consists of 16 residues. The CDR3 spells CASSQGGSWRSYEQYF. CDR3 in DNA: TGTGCCAGCAGCCAAGGAGGAAGCTGGCGCTCCTACGAGCAGTACTTC.

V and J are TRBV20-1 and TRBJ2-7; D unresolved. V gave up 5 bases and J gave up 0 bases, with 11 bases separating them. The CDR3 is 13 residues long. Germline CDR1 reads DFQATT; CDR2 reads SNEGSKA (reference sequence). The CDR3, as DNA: TGCAGTGCTGCACGGAGAAGCTCCTACGAGCAGTACTTC. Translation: CSAARRSSYEQYF.

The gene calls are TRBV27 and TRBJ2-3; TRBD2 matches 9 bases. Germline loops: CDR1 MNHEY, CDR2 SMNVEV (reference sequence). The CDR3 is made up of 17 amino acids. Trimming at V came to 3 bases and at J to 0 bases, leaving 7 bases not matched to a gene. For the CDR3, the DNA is TGTGCCAGCAGTTTTAGCGGGGGCCCTAGTAGCACAGATACGCAGTATTTT. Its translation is CASSFSGGPSSTDTQYF.

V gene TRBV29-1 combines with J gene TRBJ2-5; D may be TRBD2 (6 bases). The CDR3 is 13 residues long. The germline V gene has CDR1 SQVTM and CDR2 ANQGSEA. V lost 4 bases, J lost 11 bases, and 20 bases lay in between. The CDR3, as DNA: TGCAGCGTTGGGTTCCGGGGGAGCAATGAGCAGTACTTC. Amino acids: CSVGFRGSNEQYF.

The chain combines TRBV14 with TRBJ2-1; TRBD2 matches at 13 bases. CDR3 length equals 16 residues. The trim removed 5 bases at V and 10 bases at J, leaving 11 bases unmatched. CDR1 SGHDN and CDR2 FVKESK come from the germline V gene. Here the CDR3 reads CASSGPGLAGFREQFF. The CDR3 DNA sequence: TGTGCCAGCAGCGGACCGGGACTAGCGGGGTTCAGGGAGCAGTTCTTC.

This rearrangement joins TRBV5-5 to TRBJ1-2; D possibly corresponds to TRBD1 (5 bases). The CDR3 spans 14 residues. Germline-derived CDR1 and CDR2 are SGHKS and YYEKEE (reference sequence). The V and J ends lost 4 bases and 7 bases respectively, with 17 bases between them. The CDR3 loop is CASSVYRDGVGYTF. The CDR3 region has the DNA TGTGCCAGCAGCGTGTACCGGGACGGCGTTGGCTACACCTTC. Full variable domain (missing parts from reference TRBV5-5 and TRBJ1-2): DAGVTQSPTHLIKTRGQQVTLRCSPISGHKSVSWYQQVLGQGPQFIFQYYEKEERGRGNFPDRFSARQFPNYSSELNVNALLLGDSALYLCASSVYRDGVGYTFGSGTRLTVV.